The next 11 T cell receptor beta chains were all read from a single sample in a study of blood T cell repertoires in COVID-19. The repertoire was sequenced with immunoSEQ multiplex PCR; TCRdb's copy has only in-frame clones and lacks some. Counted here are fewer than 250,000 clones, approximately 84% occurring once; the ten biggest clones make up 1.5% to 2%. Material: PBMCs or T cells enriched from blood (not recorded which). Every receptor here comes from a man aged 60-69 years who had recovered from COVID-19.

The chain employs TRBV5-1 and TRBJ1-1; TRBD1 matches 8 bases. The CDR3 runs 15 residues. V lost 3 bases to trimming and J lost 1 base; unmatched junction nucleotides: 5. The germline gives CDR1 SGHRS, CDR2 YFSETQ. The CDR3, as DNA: TGCGCCAGCAGCTCGGGACAGGCAGAGAACACTGAAGCTTTCTTT. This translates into CASSSGQAENTEAFF.

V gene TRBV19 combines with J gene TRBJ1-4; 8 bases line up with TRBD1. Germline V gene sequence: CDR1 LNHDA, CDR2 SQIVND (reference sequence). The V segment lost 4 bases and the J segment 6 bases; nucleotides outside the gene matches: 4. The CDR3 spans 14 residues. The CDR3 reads CASSRDRGDEKLFF. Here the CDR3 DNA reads TGTGCCAGTAGTAGAGACAGGGGCGATGAAAAACTGTTTTTT.

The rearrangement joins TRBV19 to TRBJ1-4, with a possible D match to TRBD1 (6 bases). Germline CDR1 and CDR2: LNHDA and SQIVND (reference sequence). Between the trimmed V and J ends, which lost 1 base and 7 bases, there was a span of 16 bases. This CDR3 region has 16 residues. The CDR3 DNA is TGTGCCAGTAGTATAGGCGGGCAGGGGTTCGGTGAAAAACTGTTTTTT. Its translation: CASSIGGQGFGEKLFF.

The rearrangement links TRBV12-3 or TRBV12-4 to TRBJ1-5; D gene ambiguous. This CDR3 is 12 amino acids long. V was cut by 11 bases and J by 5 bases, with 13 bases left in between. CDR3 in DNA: TGTGCCTCAAGAGGGTACGATCAGCCCCAGCATTTT. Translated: CASRGYDQPQHF.

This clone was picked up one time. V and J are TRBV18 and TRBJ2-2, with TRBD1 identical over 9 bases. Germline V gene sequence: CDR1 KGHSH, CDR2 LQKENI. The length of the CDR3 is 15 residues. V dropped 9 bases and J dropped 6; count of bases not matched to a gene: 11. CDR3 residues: CASSEKGQGAGELFF. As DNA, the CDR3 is TGTGCCAGTTCGGAGAAGGGACAGGGAGCCGGGGAGCTGTTTTTT. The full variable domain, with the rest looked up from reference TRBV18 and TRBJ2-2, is NAGVMQNPRHLVRRRGQEARLRCSPMKGHSHVYWYRQLPEEGLKFMVYLQKENIIDESGMPKERFSAEFPKEGPSILRIQQVVRGDSAAYFCASSEKGQGAGELFFGEGSRLTVL.

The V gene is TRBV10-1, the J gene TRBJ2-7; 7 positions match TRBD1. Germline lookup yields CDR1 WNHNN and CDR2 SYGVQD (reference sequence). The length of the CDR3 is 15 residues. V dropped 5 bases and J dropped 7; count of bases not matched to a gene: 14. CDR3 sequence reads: CASSPRLTGLEEQYF. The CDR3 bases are TGCGCCAGCAGTCCCCGATTGACAGGGTTAGAGGAGCAGTACTTC.

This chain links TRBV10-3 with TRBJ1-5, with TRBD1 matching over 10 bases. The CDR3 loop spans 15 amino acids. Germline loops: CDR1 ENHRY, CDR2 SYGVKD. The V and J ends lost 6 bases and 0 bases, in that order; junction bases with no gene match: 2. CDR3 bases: TGTGCCATCAGGGGGACAGGGGATAGCAATCAGCCCCAGCATTTT. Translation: CAIRGTGDSNQPQHF.

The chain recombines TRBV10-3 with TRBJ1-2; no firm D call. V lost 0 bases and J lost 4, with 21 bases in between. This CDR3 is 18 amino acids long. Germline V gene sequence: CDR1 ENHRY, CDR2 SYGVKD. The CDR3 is CAISESGGKLAAGYGYTF. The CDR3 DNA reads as TGTGCCATCAGTGAGTCGGGAGGGAAACTCGCAGCGGGCTATGGCTACACCTTC.

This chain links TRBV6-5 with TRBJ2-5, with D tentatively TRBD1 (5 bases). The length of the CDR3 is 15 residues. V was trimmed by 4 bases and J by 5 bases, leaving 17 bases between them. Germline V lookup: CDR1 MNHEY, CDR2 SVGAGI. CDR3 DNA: TGTGCCAGCAGTTTCGACAGTCCCACAAGGGAGACCCAGTACTTC. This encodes CASSFDSPTRETQYF.

The CDR3 sequence is CASSLPGEGTDTQYF. In DNA, the CDR3 is TGTGCCAGCAGCTTGCCGGGGGAAGGTACGGATACGCAGTATTTT. This rearrangement joins TRBV5-6 to TRBJ2-3; D is perhaps TRBD2 (6 bases). Deletions cut 1 base from V and 6 bases from J, with 15 bases between. This CDR3 is built from 15 residues. Germline loops: CDR1 SGHDT, CDR2 YYEEEE.

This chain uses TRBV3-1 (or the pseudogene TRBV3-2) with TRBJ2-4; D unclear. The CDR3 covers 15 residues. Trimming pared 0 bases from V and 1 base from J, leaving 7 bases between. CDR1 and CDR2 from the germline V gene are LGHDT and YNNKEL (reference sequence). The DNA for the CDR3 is TGTGCCAGCAGCCAAGATTGGGCGGCCAAAAACATTCAGTACTTC. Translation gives CASSQDWAAKNIQYF.